Each of the 14 T cell receptor beta chains below was sequenced from the same sample in a study of radiotherapy plus CTLA-4 blockade in lung cancer. This table comes from immunoSEQ multiplex PCR, and its TCRdb copy is limited to in-frame clones, with some not included. The repertoire holds roughly 90,000 clones, roughly 88% seen once, with 4.9% in the top ten. The material sequenced was peripheral blood, taken from a patient treated with radiotherapy plus ipilimumab. The source is a human donor with non-small cell lung cancer that progressed on radiotherapy plus ipilimumab.

This chain connects TRBV15 to TRBJ2-7; TRBD2 aligns across 11 bases. This CDR3 is built from 15 residues. The germline V gene has CDR1 LNHNV and CDR2 YYDKDF (reference sequence). Trimming removed 3 bases from V and 5 bases from J; junction bases left unmatched: 6. In DNA form, the CDR3 reads TGTGCCACCAGCAGTTTAGCGGGAGGGCTGAACGAGCAGTACTTC. It yields the protein CATSSLAGGLNEQYF.

J is TRBJ1-2 and V is TRBV5-1; the D gene is possibly TRBD1 (5 bases). Germline CDR1 SGHRS, CDR2 YFSETQ. The V gene lost 2 bases and the J gene lost 2 bases, with 10 bases spanning the gap. There are 14 residues in the CDR3. The CDR3 DNA is TGCGCCAGCAGCTTAGGGACGGGCAACTATGGCTACACCTTC. It encodes CASSLGTGNYGYTF.

The chain couples TRBV18 to TRBJ1-4; D not resolved. The CDR3 spans 14 residues. Germline CDR1 and CDR2: KGHSH and LQKENI. V was pared by 0 bases and J by 6 bases, with 8 bases between. The CDR3: CASSPPSEHEKLFF. The CDR3 nucleotides are TGTGCCAGCTCACCACCGAGCGAACATGAAAAACTGTTTTTT.

This sequence joins TRBV5-1 and TRBJ1-1; 7 bases are a match to TRBD1. The germline V gene encodes CDR1 SGHRS and CDR2 YFSETQ. V shed 4 bases, J shed 9 bases, and the junction held 9 bases outside the gene matches. The CDR3 contains 13 residues. The CDR3 nucleotides are TGCGCCAGCAGCATAGACCAGGGGGTGAAAGCTTTCTTT. This gives the protein CASSIDQGVKAFF. Supplemented by reference TRBV5-1 and TRBJ1-1, the full variable domain reads KAGVTQTPRYLIKTRGQQVTLSCSPISGHRSVSWYQQTPGQGLQFLFEYFSETQRNKGNFPGRFSGRQFSNSRSEMNVSTLELGDSALYLCASSIDQGVKAFFGQGTRLTVV.

The V call is TRBV29-1, the J call TRBJ2-7; 8 nucleotides agree with TRBD2. The germline V gene has CDR1 SQVTM and CDR2 ANQGSEA. The ends lost 1 base at V and 6 bases at J; junction bases unmatched: 5. CDR3 length: 13 residues. CDR3 DNA sequence: TGCAGCGTTGAAGGCGGGAGGAGTTTCGAGCAGTACTTC. It is translated as CSVEGGRSFEQYF.

The chain combines TRBV19 with TRBJ1-5; 10 bases align to TRBD1. The CDR3 length is 17 residues. Germline values: CDR1 LNHDA, CDR2 SQIVND (reference sequence). V was pared by 6 bases and J by 2 bases, with 10 bases of the junction left unmatched. The CDR3 is CASRTLTGGAGNQPQHF. The CDR3 DNA reads TGTGCCAGTAGGACCCTGACAGGGGGCGCGGGCAATCAGCCCCAGCATTTT.

J is TRBJ1-2 and V is TRBV30, with TRBD1 matching 8 bases. Germline V lookup: CDR1 GTSNPN, CDR2 SVGIG (reference sequence). V gave up 1 base and J gave up 5 bases; unmatched junction bases: 3. The CDR3 is 13 amino acids. The chain's CDR3 is CAWSAGGSYGYTF. The CDR3 DNA reads TGTGCCTGGAGTGCAGGGGGCTCTTATGGCTACACCTTC.

This clone was recorded once. V usage is TRBV7-3 and J usage is TRBJ2-3; TRBD2 is a possible D gene (7 bases). In germline, CDR1 is SGHTA, CDR2 FQGTGA. The CDR3 spans 13 residues. Trimming removed 1 base at V and 10 bases at J, with 12 bases between. The CDR3 DNA is TGTGCCAGCAGCTTAAACATGGGGGGGCCGCAGTATTTT. Translating gives CASSLNMGGPQYF.

The rearrangement joins TRBV27 to TRBJ1-2; 7 nucleotides match TRBD1. J gave up 3 bases and V 0 bases, and 4 bases lay outside the gene matches. Germline V gene sequence: CDR1 MNHEY, CDR2 SMNVEV (reference sequence). The CDR3 covers 15 residues. CDR3 sequence: CASSLSKGAHYGYTF. DNA of the CDR3: TGTGCCAGCAGTTTATCGAAGGGGGCTCACTATGGCTACACCTTC.

This chain links TRBV10-2 with TRBJ2-5, with TRBD2 identical over 15 bases. CDR1 and CDR2 from the germline V gene are WSHSY and SAAADI. The CDR3 length is 15 residues. Trimming at V came to 8 bases and at J to 2 bases, leaving 3 bases not matched to a gene. The CDR3 loop is CASRTSGRGQETQYF. CDR3 in DNA: TGCGCCAGCCGGACTAGCGGGAGGGGGCAAGAGACCCAGTACTTC.

The chain uses TRBV2 and TRBJ2-1; 9 bases map to TRBD2. Per the germline V gene, CDR1 is SNHLY and CDR2 is FYNNEI. With 4 bases clipped from V and 10 bases from J, the junction kept 8 bases outside the gene matches. This CDR3 region has 14 residues. Here the CDR3 reads CASSALAGRGEQFF. The CDR3 DNA sequence: TGTGCCAGCAGTGCCCTAGCGGGGAGGGGCGAGCAGTTCTTC.

The J gene is TRBJ1-2, the V gene TRBV15; D might be TRBD1 (5 bases). The V gene lost 0 bases and the J gene lost 7 bases, with 18 bases spanning the gap. Germline V CDR1 and CDR2: LNHNV, YYDKDF (reference sequence). This CDR3 region has 16 residues. Here the CDR3 DNA reads TGTGCCACCAGCAGAGATTGGTCAGGGAGGGCGTTTGGCTACACCTTC. Amino acids: CATSRDWSGRAFGYTF.

The chain carries TRBV7-2 and TRBJ2-7; D is undetermined. Germline V gene data show CDR1 as SGHTA and CDR2 as FQGNSA. Trimming left V 5 bases short and J 2 bases short, with 10 bases between. The CDR3 spans 13 residues. The DNA of the CDR3 is TGTGCCAGCAGCCCCCCTGGCCCCTACGAGCAGTACTTC. Protein product: CASSPPGPYEQYF.

The rearrangement uses TRBV10-2 and TRBJ1-5; 7 nucleotides match TRBD1. The CDR3 runs 14 residues. Germline values: CDR1 WSHSY, CDR2 SAAADI. The junction had 11 bases not matched to a gene; V was cut back by 8 bases and J by 7 bases. The CDR3 loop is CASGSTGVRQPQHF. The CDR3 nucleotides read TGCGCCAGCGGGAGTACAGGGGTGAGACAGCCCCAGCATTTT.